This TCR beta chain is drawn from a study of blood T cell repertoires in COVID-19. Sequenced by immunoSEQ multiplex PCR; TCRdb stores in-frame clones only, minus some. In the table there are about 52,000 clones, around 86% of which are singletons. Germline assignment: CDR1 LGHNA and CDR2 YSLEER. Between the trimmed V and J ends, which lost 3 bases and 10 bases, there was a span of 13 bases. CDR3 length: 14 amino acids. This receptor was identified in a man aged 70-80 years with active COVID-19. The sequencing input was peripheral blood. This sequence joins TRBV4-3 and TRBJ1-6; D call uncertain. The CDR3 DNA sequence: TGCGCCAGCAGCCACGTACGGCGGGAATCACCCCTCCACTTT. The encoded protein is CASSHVRRESPLHF.